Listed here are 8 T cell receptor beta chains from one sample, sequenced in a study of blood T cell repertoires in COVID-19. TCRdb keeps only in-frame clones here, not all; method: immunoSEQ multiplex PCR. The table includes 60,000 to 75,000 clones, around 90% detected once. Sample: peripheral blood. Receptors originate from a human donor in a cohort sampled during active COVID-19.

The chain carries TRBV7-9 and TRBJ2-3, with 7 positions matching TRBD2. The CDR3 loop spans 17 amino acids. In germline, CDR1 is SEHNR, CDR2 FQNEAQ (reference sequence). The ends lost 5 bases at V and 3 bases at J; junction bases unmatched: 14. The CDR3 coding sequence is TGTGCCAGCAGCACCCGGGAATGGCGGGAGAAGACAGATACGCAGTATTTT. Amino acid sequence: CASSTREWREKTDTQYF.

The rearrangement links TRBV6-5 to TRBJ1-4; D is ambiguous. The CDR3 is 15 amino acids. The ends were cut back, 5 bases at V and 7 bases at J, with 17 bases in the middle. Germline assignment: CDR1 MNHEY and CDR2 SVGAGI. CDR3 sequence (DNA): TGTGCCAGCAGTCCCTGGGAAAGTGGAGGTGAAAAACTGTTTTTT. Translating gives CASSPWESGGEKLFF.

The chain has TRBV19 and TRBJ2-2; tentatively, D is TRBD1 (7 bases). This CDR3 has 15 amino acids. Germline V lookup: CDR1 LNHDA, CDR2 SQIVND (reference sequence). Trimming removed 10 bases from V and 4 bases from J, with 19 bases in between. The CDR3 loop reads CATRSGDRVTGELFF. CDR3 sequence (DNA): TGTGCCACCAGATCGGGAGACAGGGTCACCGGGGAGCTGTTTTTT.

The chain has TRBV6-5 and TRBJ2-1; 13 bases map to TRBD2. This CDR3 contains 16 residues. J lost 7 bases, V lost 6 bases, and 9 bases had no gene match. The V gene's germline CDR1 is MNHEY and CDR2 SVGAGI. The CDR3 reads CASRYGLAGEENEQFF. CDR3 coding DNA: TGTGCCAGCAGATACGGACTAGCGGGAGAGGAGAATGAGCAGTTCTTC.

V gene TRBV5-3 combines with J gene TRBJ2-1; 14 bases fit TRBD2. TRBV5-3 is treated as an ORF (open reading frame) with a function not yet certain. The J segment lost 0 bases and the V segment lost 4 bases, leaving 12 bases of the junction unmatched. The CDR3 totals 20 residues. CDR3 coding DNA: TGTGCCAGAAGCCCCAAGGTTAGGACTAGCGGGGGGCACTCCTACAATGAGCAGTTCTTC. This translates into CARSPKVRTSGGHSYNEQFF.

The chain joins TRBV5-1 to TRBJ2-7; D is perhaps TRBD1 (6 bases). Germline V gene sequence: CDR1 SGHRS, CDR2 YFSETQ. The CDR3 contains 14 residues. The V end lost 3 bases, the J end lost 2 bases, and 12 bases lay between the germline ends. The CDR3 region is CASSYRDTTYEQYF. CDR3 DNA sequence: TGCGCCAGCAGCTACCGGGACACCACCTACGAGCAGTACTTC.

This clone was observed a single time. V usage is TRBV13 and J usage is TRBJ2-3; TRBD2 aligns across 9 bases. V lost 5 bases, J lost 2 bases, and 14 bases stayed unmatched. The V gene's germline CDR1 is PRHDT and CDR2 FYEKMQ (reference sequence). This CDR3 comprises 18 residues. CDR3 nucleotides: TGTGCCAGCAGCCCATTTTCGACTAGCGGAGGGGTCACAGATACGCAGTATTTT. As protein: CASSPFSTSGGVTDTQYF.

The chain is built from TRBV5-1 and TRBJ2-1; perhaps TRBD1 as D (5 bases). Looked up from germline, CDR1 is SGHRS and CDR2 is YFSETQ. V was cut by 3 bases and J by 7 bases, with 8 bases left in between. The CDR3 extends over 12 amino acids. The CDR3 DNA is TGCGCCAGCAGCTCCCCAGGGAATGAGCAGTTCTTC. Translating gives CASSSPGNEQFF. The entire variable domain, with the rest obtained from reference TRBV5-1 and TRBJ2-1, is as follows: KAGVTQTPRYLIKTRGQQVTLSCSPISGHRSVSWYQQTPGQGLQFLFEYFSETQRNKGNFPGRFSGRQFSNSRSEMNVSTLELGDSALYLCASSSPGNEQFFGPGTRLTVL.